Sequencing of this TCR beta chain was carried out in a study of T-cell reconstitution after alpha-beta-depleted transplantation in children. Study-wide results and limits: The origin of alpha-beta T cells about two months after transplant was reportedly several hundred expanded graft clones.

Unique molecular identifiers featured in how the TCRbeta library was prepared. MiXCR, applied by TCRdb to the PCR reads, yields one record per CDR3 protein. The repertoire has approximately 800,000 distinct CDR3 sequences, about 16% of them found once; the top ten carry around 5%. Germline V gene lookup returns CDR1 MGHRA and CDR2 YSYEKL. J lost 2 bases, V lost 5 bases, and 11 bases had no gene match. CDR3 length equals 16 residues. On this clonotype itself: Its antigen remains unknown.

This TCR came from a male patient between 10 and 17 years old who had a stem cell transplant for acute lymphoblastic leukemia, so the T cells may come from the graft donor. The source material was PBMCs, mostly from graft donor cells, sampled 360 days after TCRalphabeta/CD19-depleted stem cell transplant. The chain has TRBV4-1 and TRBJ2-7, with 8 bases matching TRBD1. CDR3 in DNA: TGCGCCAGCAGCGCAGACCCCCTGGACAGGGCCTACGAGCAGTACTTC. Protein sequence: CASSADPLDRAYEQYF.